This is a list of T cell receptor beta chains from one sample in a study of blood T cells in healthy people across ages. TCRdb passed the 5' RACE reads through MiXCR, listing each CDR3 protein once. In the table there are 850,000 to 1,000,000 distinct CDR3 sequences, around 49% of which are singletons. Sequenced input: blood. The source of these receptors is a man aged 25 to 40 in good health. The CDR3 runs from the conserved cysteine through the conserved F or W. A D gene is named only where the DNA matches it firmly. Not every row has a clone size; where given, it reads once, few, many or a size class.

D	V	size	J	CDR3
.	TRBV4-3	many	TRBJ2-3	CASTTRGSNTQYF
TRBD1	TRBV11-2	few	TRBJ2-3	CASSPTGAGTQYF
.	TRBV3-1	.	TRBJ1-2	CASSHVGLLDYGYTF
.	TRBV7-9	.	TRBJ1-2	CASSAEWTYGYTF
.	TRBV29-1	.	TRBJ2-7	CSVARDNYEQYF
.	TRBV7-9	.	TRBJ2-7	CASSLEAASSSEQYF
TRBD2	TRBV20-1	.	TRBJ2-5	CSAHTSGGVGETQYF
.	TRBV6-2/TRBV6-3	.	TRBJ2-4	CASSYSKGGENQYF
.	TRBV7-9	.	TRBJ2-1	CASSQEFSEQFF
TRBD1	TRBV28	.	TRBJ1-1	CASTARGLFMNTEAFF
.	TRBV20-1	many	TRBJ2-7	CSARGITGTEQYF
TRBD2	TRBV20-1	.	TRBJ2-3	CSASGTSGVRGTDTQYF
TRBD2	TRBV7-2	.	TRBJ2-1	CASSSTSTSGGGYEQFF
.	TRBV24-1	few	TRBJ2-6	CATSDHSSGANVLTF
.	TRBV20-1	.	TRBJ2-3	CSATAGRTSTDTQYF
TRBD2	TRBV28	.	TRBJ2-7	CASKGGTSGSYEQYF
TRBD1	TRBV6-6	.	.	CASSYGRPGQGYEQYF
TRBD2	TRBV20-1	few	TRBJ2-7	CSVSPGTSGVNEQYF
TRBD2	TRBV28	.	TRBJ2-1	CASTQPASGGGLNEQFF
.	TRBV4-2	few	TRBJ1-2	CASSQETAFYGYTF
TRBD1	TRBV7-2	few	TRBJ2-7	CASRDRVTYEQYF
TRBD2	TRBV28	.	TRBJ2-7	CASKGTSYPSYEQYF
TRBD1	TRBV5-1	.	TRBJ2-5	CASSLTPGQGETQYF
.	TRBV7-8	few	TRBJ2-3	CASSLGPTFTDTQYF
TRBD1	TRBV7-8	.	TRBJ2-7	CASSLASTGYEQYF
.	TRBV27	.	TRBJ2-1	CASSYGGSYEQFF
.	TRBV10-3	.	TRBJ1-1	CAISERSGAPNTEAFF
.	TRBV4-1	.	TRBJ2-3	CASSQVVTPATQYF
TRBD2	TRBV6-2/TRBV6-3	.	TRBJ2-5	CASRGAGGQETQYF
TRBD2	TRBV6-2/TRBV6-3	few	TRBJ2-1	CASTIAGGLYNEQFF
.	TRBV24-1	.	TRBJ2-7	CATSGGRDYEQYF
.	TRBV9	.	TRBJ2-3	CASSVALRARRTDTQYF
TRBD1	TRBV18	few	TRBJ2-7	CASSPRTGDPYEQYF
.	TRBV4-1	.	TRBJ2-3	CASSATHTTNTDTQYF
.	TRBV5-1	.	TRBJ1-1	CASSSSQGMNTEAFF
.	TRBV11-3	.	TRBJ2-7	CASSRPGLPSPYEQYF
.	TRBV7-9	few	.	CASSSSRARGVETQYF
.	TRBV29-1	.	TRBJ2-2	CSVVLAKNTGELFF
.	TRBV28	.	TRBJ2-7	CASTVGVSYEQYF
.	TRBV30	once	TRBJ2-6	CARSQSGANVLTF
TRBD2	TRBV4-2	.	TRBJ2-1	CASSQEVAGVAYNEQFF
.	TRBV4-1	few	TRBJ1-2	CASSQDKGGADNYGYTF
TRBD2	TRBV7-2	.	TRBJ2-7	CASSSGLAISEQYF
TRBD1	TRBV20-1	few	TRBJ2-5	CSARIGTAQETQYF
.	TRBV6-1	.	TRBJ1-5	CASSQTVGRPQHF
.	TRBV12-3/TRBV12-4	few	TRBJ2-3	CASSLWGEGADTQYF
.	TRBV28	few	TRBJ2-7	CASSPSWGTYEQYF
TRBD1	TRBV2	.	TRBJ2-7	CASRDRGIYEQYF
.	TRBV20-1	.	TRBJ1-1	CSASDASRGTEAFF
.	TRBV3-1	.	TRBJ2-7	CASSRGRGQQYF
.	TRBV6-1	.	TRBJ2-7	CASSHGGINEQYF
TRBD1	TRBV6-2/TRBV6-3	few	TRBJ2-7	CAIRAGDRKYEQYF
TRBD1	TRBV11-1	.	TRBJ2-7	CASSPASGTVNFYEQYF
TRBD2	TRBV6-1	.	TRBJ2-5	CASSRLWTSGGRETQYF
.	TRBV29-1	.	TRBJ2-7	CSVAPGADYEQYF
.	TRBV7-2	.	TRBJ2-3	CASSLIVRGTDTQYF